This TCR beta chain was profiled in a study of T cells in Graves' hyperthyroidism and ophthalmopathy (dated by TCRdb to about 2019). As for the study more broadly: Peripheral blood was collected at initial diagnosis, before any treatment. TCR V-J signatures able to tell the groups apart were searched for in a discovery cohort of 100 patients, of whom more than 40 had Graves' ophthalmopathy and around 56 had stable Graves' hyperthyroidism. An independent validation cohort of around 20 hyperthyroidism patients and approximately 17 patients who later progressed to ophthalmopathy tested prospective prediction of ophthalmopathy. For training and testing, the 95 to 100 patients in the discovery cohort were randomly divided in a 7:3 ratio. The study also compared thyroid tissue and blood T-cell repertoires from more than 5 Graves' hyperthyroidism patients. After blood sampling, hyperthyroidism patients were treated with methimazole at a starting dose of 30 mg daily, and ophthalmopathy patients were treated with high-dose intravenous methylprednisolone. TCR Vbeta CDR3 sequencing of 130 to 150 peripheral blood samples (over 40 ophthalmopathy, about 75 hyperthyroidism and some 17 progressor patients) is reported in the paper.

Ophthalmopathy patients had moderately to severely active disease, Clinical Activity Score of at least 3, NOSPECS grade of at least 4, and duration under 3 months. Patients with uncontrolled infections, other autoimmune diseases, pregnancy or lactation were excluded. Diagnoses were based on clinical symptoms, serum thyroxine and TRAb, thyroid ultrasound and orbital computed tomography. PBMCs were separated from under 12 ml of fresh peripheral blood using Ficoll-Paque density gradient centrifugation. Total RNA was extracted using Trizol reagent, and RNA quality was assessed on an Agilent 2100 Bioanalyzer. About this clonotype itself: Its antigen is still unknown. No much larger clone is present one base from it, and per-base qualities are unavailable.

The CDR3, from cysteine to phenylalanine, totals 14 residues. The DNA shown is the 42-base CDR3, in frame from base 1. Between the V and J ends, shortened by 7 bases and 5 bases respectively, the junction contains 20 bases. The germline V gene sets CDR1 to SQVTM and CDR2 to ANQGSEA. Study-level results and caveats: In validation, the model predicted progression to ophthalmopathy a median of roughly 6.5 months before onset, with roughly 70% sensitivity and nearly 75% specificity. A model built on a 13 V-J signature distinguished ophthalmopathy from stable hyperthyroidism, reaching about 89% sensitivity and 81.08% specificity in cross-validation and 80%/75% in testing. No statistical method was used to fix the sample size in advance, and group allocation was not hidden from the investigators. Most expanded thyroid clonotypes (frequency above 0.001) were also detected in blood, a finding suggesting that blood repertoires may reflect thyroid immune responses.

Amplification of TCR beta CDR3 regions was carried out from RNA transcripts. The TCR CDR3 was subjected to a first round of RT-PCR using the HTBI primer set and the Qiagen OneStep RT-PCR kit. The libraries were constructed in a second round of multiplex PCR and then size-selected and purified. Sequencing of the libraries was done on an Illumina HiSeq2000 using paired-end 100 bp reads. The authors' pipeline ran thus. Raw data were processed with SOAPnuke, discarding reads with adapters, uncalled bases, mean Phred below 15, or no exact constant-primer or identifier match. High-quality paired reads were merged with COPE v1.2.5, and unique nucleotide sequences were defined as clonotypes. MiTCR v1.1 was used to align the clonotypes against IMGT TRBV, TRBD and TRBJ reference segments. The analysis included only V-J combinations with a frequency above 0.0001, which together covered approximately 99% of the repertoires. The TCS score was defined as F50 (clonal expansion) divided by E x V (chaos), with BLOSUM62-based TCRdist calculated between CDR3 peptides within each V-J. Welch's t-statistics and random forest reduced approximately 520 V-J features to 13, which were used in a naive Bayes classifier (R e1071). The public sequencing data were trimmed at Q25 with fastp and processed into clonotypes with MiXCR by TCRdb, which kept only in-frame beta chains. For every CDR3 protein sequence, its rows merge into one entry that carries the most common genes and DNA. The V and J calls here are based on TCRdb, not the publication. This sample holds around 400,000 distinct CDR3 sequences; over 12% were observed only once. The top ten hold roughly 19% of the sample.

The specimen was blood. The TCR comes from a woman aged 55-69 years with Graves' ophthalmopathy. This sequence uses TRBV29-1 and TRBJ2-5; the D assignment is uncertain and may be TRBD1 or TRBD2, with 6 bases supporting each. The nucleotides read TGCAGCGATTCAGGGGTGCAGGGAGGCGAGACCCAGTACTTC. The resulting protein is CSDSGVQGGETQYF.